A single sample is the source of the 5 T cell receptor beta chains below, sequenced in a study of cytomegalovirus exposure and HLA in healthy donors. The study ran its PCR with 60 Vbeta and 13 Jbeta primers. Measured with immunoSEQ multiplex PCR; TCRdb has only the in-frame clones, and not every one. The sample consists of roughly 100,000 clones, 78% of them appearing once. The sequencing sample was made of PBMCs. Source of these receptors: a man aged 25-45 years in good health and CMV-seronegative.

The gene calls are TRBV5-1 and TRBJ2-1, with TRBD2 identical over 13 bases. Germline values: CDR1 SGHRS, CDR2 YFSETQ. The CDR3 covers 16 residues. V shed 3 bases and J 2 bases; nucleotides not matched to a gene: 2. CDR3 region: CASSSGTSGAYNEQFF. CDR3 in DNA: TGCGCCAGCAGCTCTGGGACTAGCGGGGCCTACAATGAGCAGTTCTTC.

This chain joins TRBV5-8 and TRBJ2-7; D might be TRBD2 (6 bases). Germline V gene sequence: CDR1 SGHTS, CDR2 YDEGEE. V lost 4 bases and J 5 bases, leaving 22 bases between the germline ends. The length of the CDR3 is 16 residues. CDR3 sequence reads: CASSENGGRSGNEQYF. The CDR3 DNA follows: TGTGCCAGCAGCGAAAACGGGGGACGGTCGGGGAACGAGCAGTACTTC.

The chain has TRBV6-5 and TRBJ2-3; 7 nucleotides match TRBD2. This CDR3 region has 15 residues. CDR1 and CDR2 from the germline V gene are MNHEY and SVGAGI. J lost 0 bases, V lost 6 bases, and 6 bases had no gene match. CDR3 amino acids: CASRNRAGSTDTQYF. The CDR3, as DNA: TGTGCCAGCAGAAACCGAGCGGGAAGCACAGATACGCAGTATTTT.

This clone turned up a few times. V gene TRBV2 combines with J gene TRBJ1-6; 7 nucleotides line up with TRBD1. This CDR3 is 15 amino acids long. Germline loops: CDR1 SNHLY, CDR2 FYNNEI. V was clipped by 6 bases and J by 3 bases; unmatched bases: 5. CDR3 amino acids: CASRRDRDYNSPLHF. The CDR3, as DNA: TGTGCCAGCAGACGCGACAGGGACTATAATTCACCCCTCCACTTT.

The V call is TRBV9, the J call TRBJ2-6; D possibly corresponds to TRBD2 (6 bases). CDR3 length: 16 residues. Per germline, CDR1 SGDLS and CDR2 YYNGEE. Trimming removed 4 bases at V and 1 base at J, with 12 bases between. CDR3 region: CASSPRRGSGANVLTF. DNA of the CDR3: TGTGCCAGCAGCCCCCGGCGGGGTTCTGGGGCCAACGTCCTGACTTTC.